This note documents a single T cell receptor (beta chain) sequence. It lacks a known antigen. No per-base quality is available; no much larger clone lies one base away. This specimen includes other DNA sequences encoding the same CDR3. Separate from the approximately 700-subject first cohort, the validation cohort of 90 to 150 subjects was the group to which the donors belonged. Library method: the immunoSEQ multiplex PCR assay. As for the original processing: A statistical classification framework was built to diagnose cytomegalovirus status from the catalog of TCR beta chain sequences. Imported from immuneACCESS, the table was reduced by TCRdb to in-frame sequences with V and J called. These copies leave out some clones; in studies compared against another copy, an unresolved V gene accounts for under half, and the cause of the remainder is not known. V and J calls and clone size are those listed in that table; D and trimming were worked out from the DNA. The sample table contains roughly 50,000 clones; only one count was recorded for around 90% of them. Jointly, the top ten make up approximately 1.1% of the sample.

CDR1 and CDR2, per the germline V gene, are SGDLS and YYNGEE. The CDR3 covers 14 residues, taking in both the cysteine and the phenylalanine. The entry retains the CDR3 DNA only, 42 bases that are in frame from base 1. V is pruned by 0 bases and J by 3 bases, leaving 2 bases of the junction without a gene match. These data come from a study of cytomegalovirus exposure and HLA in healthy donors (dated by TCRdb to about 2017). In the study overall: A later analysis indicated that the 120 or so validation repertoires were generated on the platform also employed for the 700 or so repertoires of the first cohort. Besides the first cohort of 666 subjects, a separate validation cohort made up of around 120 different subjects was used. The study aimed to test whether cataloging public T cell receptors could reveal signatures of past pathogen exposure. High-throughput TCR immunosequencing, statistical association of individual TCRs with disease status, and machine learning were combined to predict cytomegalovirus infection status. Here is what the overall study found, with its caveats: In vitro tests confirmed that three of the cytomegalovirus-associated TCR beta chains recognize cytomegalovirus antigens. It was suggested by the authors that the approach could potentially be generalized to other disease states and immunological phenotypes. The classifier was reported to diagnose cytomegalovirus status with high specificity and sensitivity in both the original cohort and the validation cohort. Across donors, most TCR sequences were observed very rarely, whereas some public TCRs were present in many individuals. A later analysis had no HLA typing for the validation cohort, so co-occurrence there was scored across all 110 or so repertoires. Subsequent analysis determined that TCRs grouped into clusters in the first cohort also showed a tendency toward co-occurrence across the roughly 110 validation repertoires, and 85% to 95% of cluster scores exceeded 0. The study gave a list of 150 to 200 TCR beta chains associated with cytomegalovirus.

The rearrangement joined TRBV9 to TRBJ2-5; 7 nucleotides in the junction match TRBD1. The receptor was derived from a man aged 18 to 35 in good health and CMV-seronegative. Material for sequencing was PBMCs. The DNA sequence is TGTGCCAGCAGCGTAGGTCAGGGGGAAGAGACCCAGTACTTC. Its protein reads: CASSVGQGEETQYF. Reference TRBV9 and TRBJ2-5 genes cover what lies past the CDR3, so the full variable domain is DSGVTQTPKHLITATGQRVTLRCSPRSGDLSVYWYQQSLDQGLQFLIQYYNGEERAKGNILERFSAQQFPDLHSELNLSSLELGDSALYFCASSVGQGEETQYFGPGTRLLVL.